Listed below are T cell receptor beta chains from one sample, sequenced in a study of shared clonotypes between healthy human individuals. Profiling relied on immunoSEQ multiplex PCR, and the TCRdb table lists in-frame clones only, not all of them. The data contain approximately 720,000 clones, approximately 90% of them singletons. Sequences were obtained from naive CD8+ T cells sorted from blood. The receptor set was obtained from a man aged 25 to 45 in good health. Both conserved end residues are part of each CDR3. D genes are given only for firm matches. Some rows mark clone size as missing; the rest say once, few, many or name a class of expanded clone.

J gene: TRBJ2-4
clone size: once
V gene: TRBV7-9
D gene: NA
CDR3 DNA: TGTGCCAGCAGCCCGAATGGGGTCGGGAGCAACATTCAGTACTTC
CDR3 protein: CASSPNGVGSNIQYF

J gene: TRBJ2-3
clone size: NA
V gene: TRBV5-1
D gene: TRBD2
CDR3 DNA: TGCGCCAGCAGCTTGTACGGGAGGGCCCCCACAGATACGCAGTATTTT
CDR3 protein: CASSLYGRAPTDTQYF

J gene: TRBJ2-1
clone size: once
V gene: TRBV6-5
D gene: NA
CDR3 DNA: TGTGCCAGCAGTTACTCGACGGCAGACAATGAGCAGTTCTTC
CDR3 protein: CASSYSTADNEQFF

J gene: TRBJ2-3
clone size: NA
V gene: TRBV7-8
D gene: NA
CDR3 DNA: TGTGCCAGCAGCTTAGGAGAGGGGGGTAGCACAGATACGCAGTATTTT
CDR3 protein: CASSLGEGGSTDTQYF

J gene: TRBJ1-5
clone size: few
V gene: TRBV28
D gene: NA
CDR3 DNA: TGTGCCAGCAGTTTCCACCAGCCCCAGCATTTT
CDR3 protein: CASSFHQPQHF

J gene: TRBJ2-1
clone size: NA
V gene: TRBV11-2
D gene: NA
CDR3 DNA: TGTGCCAGCAGCTTAGAAGGTGGATACAATGAGCAGTTCTTC
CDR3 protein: CASSLEGGYNEQFF

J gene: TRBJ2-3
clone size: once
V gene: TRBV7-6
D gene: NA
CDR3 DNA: TGTGCCAGCAGCCCGCGAATAGGAGGCACAGATACGCAGTATTTT
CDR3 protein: CASSPRIGGTDTQYF

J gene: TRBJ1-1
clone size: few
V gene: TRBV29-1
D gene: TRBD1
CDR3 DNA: TGCAGCGTTGAATTGGAACAGGGGGAAACTTTCTTT
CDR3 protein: CSVELEQGETFF

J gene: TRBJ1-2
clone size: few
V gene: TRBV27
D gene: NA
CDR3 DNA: TGTGCCAGCAGCCCCTCGGGGCCCAACTATGGCTACACCTTC
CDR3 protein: CASSPSGPNYGYTF

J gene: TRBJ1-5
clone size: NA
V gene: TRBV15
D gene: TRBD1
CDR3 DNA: TGTGCCACCAGTCTGTACTCCGGGACAGGGTTCAATCAGCCCCAGCATTTT
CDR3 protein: CATSLYSGTGFNQPQHF

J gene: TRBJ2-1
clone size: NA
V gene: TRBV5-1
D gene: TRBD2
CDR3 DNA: TGCGCCAGCAGCTTGTTTGGTCTAGCGGGATTTTTTTACAATGAGCAGTTCTTC
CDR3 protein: CASSLFGLAGFFYNEQFF

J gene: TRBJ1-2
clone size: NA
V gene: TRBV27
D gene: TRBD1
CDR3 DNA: TGTGCCAGCAGCAGGACAGGGGGTATTGGCTATGGCTACACCTTC
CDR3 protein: CASSRTGGIGYGYTF

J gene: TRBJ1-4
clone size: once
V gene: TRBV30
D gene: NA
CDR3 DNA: TGTGCCTGGAGTATGGGGGCCGGAACTAATGAAAAACTGTTTTTT
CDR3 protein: CAWSMGAGTNEKLFF

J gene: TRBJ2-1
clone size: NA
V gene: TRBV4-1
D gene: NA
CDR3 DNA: TGCGCCAGCAGCCAAGAGCAATTCGGGAGCTCCTACAATGAGCAGTTCTTC
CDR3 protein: CASSQEQFGSSYNEQFF

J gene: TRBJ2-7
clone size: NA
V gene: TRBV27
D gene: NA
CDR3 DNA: TGTGCCAGCAGCATCGACGGCTCCTACGAGCAGTACTTC
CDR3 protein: CASSIDGSYEQYF

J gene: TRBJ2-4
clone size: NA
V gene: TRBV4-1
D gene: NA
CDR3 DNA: TGCGCCAGCAGCCAAGAAGGCGGGCGGTTGGCCAAAAACATTCAGTACTTC
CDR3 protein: CASSQEGGRLAKNIQYF

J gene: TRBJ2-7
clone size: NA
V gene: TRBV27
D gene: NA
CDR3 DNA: TGTGCCAGCAGTTTAGGTAATCTAGCAGGCTACGAGCAGTACTTC
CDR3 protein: CASSLGNLAGYEQYF

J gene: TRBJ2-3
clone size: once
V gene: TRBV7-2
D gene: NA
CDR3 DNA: TGTGCCAGCAGCTTAGCGGGACGCACAGATACGCAGTATTTT
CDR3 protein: CASSLAGRTDTQYF

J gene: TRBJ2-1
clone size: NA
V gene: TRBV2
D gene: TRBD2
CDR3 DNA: TGTGCCGATCTAGCGGGAAATCTGGATGAGCAGTTCTTC
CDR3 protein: CADLAGNLDEQFF

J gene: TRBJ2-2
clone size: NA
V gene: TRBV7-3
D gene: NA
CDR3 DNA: TGTGCCAGCAGCTTTACCGGACTCACCGGGGAGCTGTTTTTT
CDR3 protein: CASSFTGLTGELFF

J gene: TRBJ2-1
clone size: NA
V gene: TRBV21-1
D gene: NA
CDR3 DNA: TGTGCCAGCAGCACCAAGGGGGGGTACAATGAGCAGTTCTTC
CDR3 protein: CASSTKGGYNEQFF

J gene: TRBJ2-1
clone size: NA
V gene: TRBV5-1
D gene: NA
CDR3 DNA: TGCGCCAGCAGCTTACGGCAGGGCTTCTACAATGAGCAGTTCTTC
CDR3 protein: CASSLRQGFYNEQFF

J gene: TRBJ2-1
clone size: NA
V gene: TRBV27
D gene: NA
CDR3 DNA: TGTGCCAGCACAGGGTCCTACAATGAGCAGTTCTTC
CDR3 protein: CASTGSYNEQFF

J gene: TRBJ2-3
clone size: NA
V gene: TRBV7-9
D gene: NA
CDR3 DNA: TGTGCCAGCAGCTCTGAAGCGATTACGCAGTATTTT
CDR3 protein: CASSSEAITQYF

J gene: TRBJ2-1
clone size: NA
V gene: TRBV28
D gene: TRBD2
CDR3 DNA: TGTGCCGCCAGCGGGGGAACGGGACGATCAATGCAGTTCTTC
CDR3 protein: CAASGGTGRSMQFF

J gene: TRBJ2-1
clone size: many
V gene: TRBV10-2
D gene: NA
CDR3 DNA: TGCGCCAGCCGGGGAGGCCTATCCTACAATGAGCAGTTCTTC
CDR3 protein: CASRGGLSYNEQFF

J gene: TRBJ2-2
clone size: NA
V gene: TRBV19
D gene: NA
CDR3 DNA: TGTGCCAGTAGTACCCCCCACCGTGAGGTCCGGGAGCTGTTTTTT
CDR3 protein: CASSTPHREVRELFF

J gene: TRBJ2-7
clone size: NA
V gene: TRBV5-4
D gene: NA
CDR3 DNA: TGTGCCAGCAGCTCCCATACCGGAGACGAGCAGTACTTC
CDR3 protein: CASSSHTGDEQYF

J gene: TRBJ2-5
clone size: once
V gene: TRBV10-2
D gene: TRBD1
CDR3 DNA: TGCGCCAGCAGTGAGTTGACAGGGCGATGGGGAGAGACCCAGTACTTC
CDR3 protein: CASSELTGRWGETQYF

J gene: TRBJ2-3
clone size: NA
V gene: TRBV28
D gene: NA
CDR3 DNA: TGTGCCAGCAGTTTAGGTAACACAGATACGCAGTATTTT
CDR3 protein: CASSLGNTDTQYF

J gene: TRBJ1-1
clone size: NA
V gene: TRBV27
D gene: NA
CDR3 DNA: TGTGCCAGCAGTTTATTGACAAGGGGGAACACTGAAGCTTTCTTT
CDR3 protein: CASSLLTRGNTEAFF

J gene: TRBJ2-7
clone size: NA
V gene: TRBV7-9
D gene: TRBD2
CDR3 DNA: TGTGCCAGCAGCTTAGGACTAGCGGCTTCCTACGAGCAGTACTTC
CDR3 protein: CASSLGLAASYEQYF